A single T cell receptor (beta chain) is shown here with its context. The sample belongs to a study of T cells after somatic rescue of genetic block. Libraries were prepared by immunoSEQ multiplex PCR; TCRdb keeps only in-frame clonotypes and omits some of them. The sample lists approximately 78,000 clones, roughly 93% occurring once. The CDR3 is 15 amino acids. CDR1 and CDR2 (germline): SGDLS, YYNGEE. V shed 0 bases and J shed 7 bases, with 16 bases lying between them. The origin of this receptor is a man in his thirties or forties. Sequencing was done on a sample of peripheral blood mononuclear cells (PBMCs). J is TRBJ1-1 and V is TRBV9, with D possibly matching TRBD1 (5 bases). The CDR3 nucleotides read TGTGCCAGCAGCGTAGGGACAAGTGGTACGAGTGAAGCTTTCTTT. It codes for CASSVGTSGTSEAFF.